The 32 T cell receptor beta chains given below trace back to one sample, sequenced in a study of identical twins. TCRdb independently ran MiXCR on the 5' RACE reads; one entry per CDR3 protein. This sample has 300,000 or so distinct CDR3 sequences, with less than 9.5% found just once. The data were also submitted as part of a second study, on yellow fever vaccine responses in identical twins.

The sample consisted of CD8+ T cells sorted from blood. The receptors shown here come from a woman younger than 35 in good health.

This clonotype was seen more than once but under ten times. The chain combines TRBV12-3 or TRBV12-4 with TRBJ2-5, with D unclear. Between the trimmed V and J ends, which lost 2 bases and 5 bases, there was a span of 9 bases. The CDR3 runs to 13 residues. CDR3 in DNA: TGTGCCAGCAGTTTATTGGAATGGGAGACCCAGTACTTC. Its protein product is CASSLLEWETQYF.

In DNA, the CDR3 is TGTGCCAGCGAAAGAACCAACACCGGGGAGCTGTTTTTT. Protein sequence: CASERTNTGELFF. The gene calls are TRBV4-2 and TRBJ2-2; the D is unclear. V lost 8 bases and J lost 2, with 9 bases in between. Per germline, CDR1 LGHNA and CDR2 YNFKEQ. This CDR3 spans 13 amino acids.

This clonotype was seen a handful of times. This rearrangement joins TRBV5-1 to TRBJ2-3, with D perhaps matching TRBD1 or TRBD2 (5 bases each). The CDR3 loop spans 12 amino acids. Deletions cut 4 bases from V and 9 bases from J, with 12 bases between. Germline V gene sequence: CDR1 SGHRS, CDR2 YFSETQ. The CDR3 coding sequence is TGCGCCAGCAGCGAGGGGATTGACACGCAGTATTTT. It specifies CASSEGIDTQYF.

This clonotype was detected only a few times. The chain combines TRBV12-5 with TRBJ2-1; possibly TRBD2 for D (6 bases). CDR1 LGHNT and CDR2 FRNRAP come from the germline V gene. The CDR3 length is 15 residues. The V and J ends lost 4 bases and 8 bases respectively, with 18 bases between them. Here the CDR3 DNA reads TGTGCTAGTGGTTCCCGGGGCCCGGAGGGAGATGAGCAGTTCTTC. Residues: CASGSRGPEGDEQFF.

This clonotype turned up a few times. The chain carries TRBV28 and TRBJ2-7, with 9 nucleotides matching TRBD1. V shed 11 bases and J 5 bases; nucleotides not matched to a gene: 7. Germline CDR1 is MDHEN and CDR2 is SYDVKM. CDR3 length: 12 amino acids. The CDR3 sequence: CAGGDRANEQYF. The CDR3 DNA reads TGTGCCGGGGGGGACAGGGCCAACGAGCAGTACTTC.

This clonotype was observed a few times. The chain carries TRBV6-5 and TRBJ2-5, with 11 positions matching TRBD1. Losses at the gene ends were 2 bases for V and 5 bases for J; bases not matched to a gene: 10. This CDR3 is 17 amino acids long. Per germline, CDR1 MNHEY and CDR2 SVGAGI. The CDR3 region has the DNA TGTGCCAGCAGTTACCCTACCGGACAGGGGGCGGGTGAGACCCAGTACTTC. It specifies CASSYPTGQGAGETQYF.

This clonotype was recorded at least ten times. The chain has TRBV12-3 or TRBV12-4 and TRBJ2-7; the D gene is possibly TRBD2 (5 bases). The V end was cut by 7 bases, the J end by 6 bases, with 10 bases between. The CDR3 extends over 11 amino acids. This CDR3 is CASTRGLEQYF. For the CDR3, the DNA is TGTGCCAGCACCCGCGGGCTCGAGCAGTACTTC.

This clonotype turned up a few times. The chain recombines TRBV5-1 with TRBJ2-5; D is possibly TRBD1 (5 bases). The germline V gene encodes CDR1 SGHRS and CDR2 YFSETQ. The V end lost 0 bases, the J end lost 9 bases, and 9 bases lay between the germline ends. The CDR3 is 12 residues long. The CDR3 DNA reads as TGCGCCAGCAGCTTGGACCCCAGGGCCCAGTACTTC. Amino acids: CASSLDPRAQYF.

This clonotype was picked up a small number of times. V is TRBV28 and J is TRBJ2-3; 9 nucleotides line up with TRBD1. Germline CDR1 reads MDHEN; CDR2 reads SYDVKM. The ends lost 4 bases at V and 3 bases at J; junction bases unmatched: 14. This CDR3 comprises 18 residues. The CDR3 is CASSSTGGSPRPTDTQYF. CDR3 in DNA: TGTGCCAGCAGTTCGACAGGGGGAAGCCCTAGGCCGACAGATACGCAGTATTTT.

This clonotype appeared a few times. The J gene is TRBJ2-1, the V gene TRBV2; D call uncertain. The CDR3 totals 16 residues. Germline assignment: CDR1 SNHLY and CDR2 FYNNEI. V gave up 1 base and J gave up 6 bases, with 16 bases separating them. CDR3 region: CASSEELSSPLNEQFF. The CDR3 DNA reads TGTGCCAGCAGTGAAGAATTGAGCAGCCCGCTCAATGAGCAGTTCTTC.

CDR3 bases: TGCGCCAGCAGCCAAGAAACAGGGTCCTACAATGAGCAGTTCTTC. Translation gives CASSQETGSYNEQFF. The chain combines TRBV4-3 with TRBJ2-1; tentative D call: TRBD1 (6 bases). CDR3 size: 15 residues. Trimming stripped 0 bases from V and 1 base from J, with 7 bases between. Germline assignment: CDR1 LGHNA and CDR2 YSLEER.

This clonotype was recorded many times. V usage is TRBV5-6 and J usage is TRBJ2-3, with 8 nucleotides matching TRBD2. This CDR3 is built from 15 residues. Germline values: CDR1 SGHDT, CDR2 YYEEEE. J lost 7 bases, V lost 4 bases, and 11 bases had no gene match. Here the CDR3 reads CASSPLQAGEYTQYF. In nucleotides, the CDR3 is TGTGCCAGCAGCCCGTTACAAGCGGGAGAATATACGCAGTATTTT.

This clonotype was recorded a few times. The CDR3 here is CASSSVAGADYNEQFF. Here the CDR3 DNA reads TGTGCCAGCAGTTCTGTAGCGGGAGCGGACTACAATGAGCAGTTCTTC. The chain recombines TRBV27 with TRBJ2-1; 9 bases are a match to TRBD2. V lost 4 bases and J lost 3; bases outside the gene matches: 7. The CDR3 sequence is 16 residues long. Germline loops: CDR1 MNHEY, CDR2 SMNVEV (reference sequence).

This clonotype was counted only a few times. The chain is built from TRBV10-3 and TRBJ2-7; TRBD1 matches 8 bases. CDR3 length equals 16 residues. Germline values: CDR1 ENHRY, CDR2 SYGVKD. Trimming cost V 4 bases and J 4 bases; bases outside gene matches: 12. CDR3 bases: TGTGCCATCAGTGGGCTCCTTACCAGGGGGCAATACGAGCAGTACTTC. As protein: CAISGLLTRGQYEQYF.

This clonotype was found a few times. The chain recombines TRBV7-8 with TRBJ1-4; no clear D. Between the trimmed V and J ends, which lost 1 base and 2 bases, there was a span of 8 bases. This CDR3 has 15 residues. Germline-derived CDR1 and CDR2 are SGHVS and FQNEAQ. The chain's CDR3 is CASSLVAATNEKLFF. The CDR3 bases are TGTGCCAGCAGCTTAGTAGCAGCTACTAATGAAAAACTGTTTTTT.

The sample holds a few counts of this clonotype. The chain joins TRBV9 to TRBJ2-2; 11 bases are shared with TRBD2. The CDR3 contains 18 residues. Germline V CDR1 and CDR2: SGDLS, YYNGEE. Germline trimming cut 3 bases from V and 8 bases from J; bases unmatched to any gene: 15. Written as DNA, the CDR3 is TGTGCCAGCAGCGGAAACCCAACTAGCGGGGGACTGGGGGGGGAGCTGTTTTTT. Translating gives CASSGNPTSGGLGGELFF. Full variable domain (outside the CDR3, taken from reference TRBV9 and TRBJ2-2): DSGVTQTPKHLITATGQRVTLRCSPRSGDLSVYWYQQSLDQGLQFLIQYYNGEERAKGNILERFSAQQFPDLHSELNLSSLELGDSALYFCASSGNPTSGGLGGELFFGEGSRLTVL.

In this sample, this clonotype turned up a few times. The chain joins TRBV2 to TRBJ2-1; 11 nucleotides align to TRBD2. Germline assignment: CDR1 SNHLY and CDR2 FYNNEI. V shed 2 bases, J shed 5 bases, and the junction held 2 bases outside the gene matches. CDR3 length: 15 residues. The CDR3 region is CASSELTSGDNEQFF. The CDR3 DNA reads as TGTGCCAGCAGTGAATTGACTAGCGGGGACAATGAGCAGTTCTTC.

The chain carries TRBV4-3 and TRBJ2-1; tentatively, D is TRBD1 (5 bases). With 0 bases removed from V and 7 bases from J, the gap between germline ends came to 16 bases. This CDR3 spans 16 amino acids. Germline V gene lookup returns CDR1 LGHNA and CDR2 YSLEER. DNA of the CDR3: TGCGCCAGCAGCCAAGATTTCTTCTCACAGGTTAATGAGCAGTTCTTC. It encodes CASSQDFFSQVNEQFF.

V usage is TRBV20-1 and J usage is TRBJ2-5, with 10 positions matching TRBD1. J gave up 5 bases and V 6 bases, and 3 bases lay outside the gene matches. CDR1 and CDR2 (germline): DFQATT, SNEGSKA (reference sequence). The CDR3 runs 12 residues. This chain's CDR3 is CSAPGQGETQYF. CDR3 coding DNA: TGCAGTGCCCCGGGACAGGGGGAGACCCAGTACTTC.

This clonotype occurred a few times. The chain recombines TRBV4-1 with TRBJ2-3; possible D gene TRBD2, 7 bases. The V gene lost 4 bases and the J gene lost 3 bases, with 20 bases spanning the gap. Germline V gene sequence: CDR1 MGHRA, CDR2 YSYEKL. The length of the CDR3 is 17 residues. The CDR3 here is CASSPSPARGGTDTQYF. CDR3 bases: TGCGCCAGCAGCCCTTCTCCCGCTAGGGGGGGGACAGATACGCAGTATTTT.

In this sample, this clonotype turned up many times. J is TRBJ2-7 and V is TRBV5-5, with a weak D call TRBD1 (5 bases). CDR3 length equals 16 residues. Germline V CDR1 and CDR2: SGHKS, YYEKEE (reference sequence). Trimming took 1 base from V and 1 from J, leaving 15 bases between them. The CDR3 DNA sequence: TGTGCCAGCAGCTTGACAGTAGGGGAAATGTCCTACGAGCAGTACTTC. Amino acids: CASSLTVGEMSYEQYF.

This clonotype was observed many times. V usage is TRBV3-1 and J usage is TRBJ2-1; no reliable D call. This CDR3 is built from 16 residues. CDR1 is LGHDT and CDR2 is YNNKEL in the germline V gene (reference sequence). V dropped 5 bases and J dropped 5 bases, with 19 bases sitting between them. DNA of the CDR3: TGTGCCAGCAGCTCCCCGATGGGCCAGGTAAACAATGAGCAGTTCTTC. Its translation: CASSSPMGQVNNEQFF.

The sample holds many counts of this clonotype. V gene TRBV6-5 combines with J gene TRBJ2-1; TRBD2 matches at 14 bases. J lost 8 bases, V lost 4 bases, and 4 bases had no gene match. From germline, CDR1 is MNHEY and CDR2 SVGAGI. The CDR3 contains 15 residues. The CDR3 region is CASSWPGLAGDEQFF. The DNA of the CDR3 is TGTGCCAGCAGTTGGCCGGGACTAGCGGGGGATGAGCAGTTCTTC.

The chain has TRBV6-2 or TRBV6-3 and TRBJ2-5; TRBD2 matches at 8 bases. V was pared by 7 bases and J by 2 bases, with 12 bases of the junction left unmatched. Germline values: CDR1 MNHEY, CDR2 SVGEGT. CDR3 length: 16 amino acids. In DNA form, the CDR3 reads TGTGCCAGCACCTACGACCCTACGGGAGGGCAAGAGACCCAGTACTTC. Amino acid sequence: CASTYDPTGGQETQYF.

This clonotype was recorded at least ten times. This chain links TRBV2 with TRBJ2-1; D possibly uses TRBD1 or TRBD2 (5 bases each). With 4 bases removed from V and 1 base from J, the gap between germline ends came to 11 bases. Germline assignment: CDR1 SNHLY and CDR2 FYNNEI. There are 15 residues in the CDR3. CDR3 in DNA: TGTGCCAGCAGTGTGGGGCGACTATCCTACAATGAGCAGTTCTTC. Its translation: CASSVGRLSYNEQFF.

This clonotype was detected a few times. The V gene is TRBV6-5, the J gene TRBJ2-7; 7 bases map to TRBD1. After removal of 2 bases from V and 4 bases from J, the junction contained 14 bases not matched to a gene. The germline V gene has CDR1 MNHEY and CDR2 SVGAGI. The CDR3 has 17 amino acids. Written as DNA, the CDR3 is TGTGCCAGCAGTTACGAAGGGACAGAGGTATATCTTTACGAGCAGTACTTC. Amino acids: CASSYEGTEVYLYEQYF.

A few counts support this clonotype. This rearrangement joins TRBV11-1 to TRBJ2-2; 15 bases agree with TRBD2. The CDR3 spans 18 residues. Germline values: CDR1 SGHAT, CDR2 FQDESV (reference sequence). With 4 bases clipped from V and 3 bases from J, the junction kept 6 bases outside the gene matches. The CDR3 DNA is TGTGCCAGCAGCTCCCGGACTAGCGGGGGGGCGGACACCGGGGAGCTGTTTTTT. Amino acid sequence: CASSSRTSGGADTGELFF.

V usage is TRBV29-1 and J usage is TRBJ1-2; 8 nucleotides match TRBD1. CDR3 size: 13 residues. The trim removed 5 bases at V and 7 bases at J, leaving 9 bases unmatched. The germline V gene encodes CDR1 SQVTM and CDR2 ANQGSEA. The CDR3 nucleotides are TGCAGCGTTAGGACAGGGATGGGTGGTGGCTACACCTTC. Translation: CSVRTGMGGGYTF.

The genes are TRBV2 and TRBJ2-2; the D is unclear. V was clipped by 0 bases and J by 1 base, with 9 bases between them. The CDR3 runs 16 residues. CDR1 and CDR2 (germline): SNHLY, FYNNEI. This CDR3 is CASSEAQRWNTGELFF. The CDR3 DNA reads as TGTGCCAGCAGTGAAGCGCAGCGCTGGAACACCGGGGAGCTGTTTTTT.

Ten or more counts support this clonotype. The rearrangement links TRBV9 to TRBJ2-3; D is tentatively TRBD1 or TRBD2 (5 bases each). The germline CDR1 and CDR2 sequences are SGDLS and YYNGEE. The CDR3 contains 13 residues. V was pared by 5 bases and J by 0 bases, with 7 bases between. The chain's CDR3 is CASSGGSTDTQYF. CDR3 nucleotides: TGTGCCAGCAGTGGGGGTAGCACAGATACGCAGTATTTT.

The rearrangement links TRBV6-1 to TRBJ2-7; 7 nucleotides match TRBD2. The CDR3 runs 14 residues. J was trimmed by 4 bases and V by 7 bases; bases with no gene match: 10. Germline-derived CDR1 and CDR2 are MNHNS and SASEGT. The CDR3 nucleotides read TGTGCCAGCACCCCCCGAGGGGAGGGGTACGAGCAGTACTTC. The encoded protein is CASTPRGEGYEQYF.

Ten or more counts support this clonotype. The chain couples TRBV12-3 or TRBV12-4 to TRBJ2-5; TRBD2 aligns across 13 bases. The CDR3 totals 15 residues. V was clipped by 7 bases and J by 5 bases; unmatched bases: 7. The DNA of the CDR3 is TGTGCCAGCAAACAACTAGCGGGGGGGCGGGAGACCCAGTACTTC. Translated: CASKQLAGGRETQYF.